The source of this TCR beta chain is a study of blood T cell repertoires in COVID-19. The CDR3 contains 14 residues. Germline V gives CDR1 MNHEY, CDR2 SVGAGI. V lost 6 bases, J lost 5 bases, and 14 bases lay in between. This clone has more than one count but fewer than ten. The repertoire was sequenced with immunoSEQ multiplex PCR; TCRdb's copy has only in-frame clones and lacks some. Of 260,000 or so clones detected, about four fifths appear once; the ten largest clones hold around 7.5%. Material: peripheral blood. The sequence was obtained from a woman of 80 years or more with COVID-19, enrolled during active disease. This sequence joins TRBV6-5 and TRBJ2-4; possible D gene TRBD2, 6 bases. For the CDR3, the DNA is TGTGCCAGCAGAGCCGGGGGATGGCAAAACATTCAGTACTTC. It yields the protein CASRAGGWQNIQYF.